Sequencing of this T cell receptor beta chain was carried out in a study of blood T cell repertoires in COVID-19. The wider study: Some COVID-19 samples were acute and others convalescent; all came from the United States, Italy and Spain. PBMCs, B-cell-depleted T cells, or T cells provided the cDNA or gDNA that made up the material.

Per the original methods: Estimated nucleated cell counts came from reference gene primer amplification. Data came from immunoSEQ multiplex PCR; TCRdb stores just in-frame clones and leaves some out. That table furnishes V, J and clone size, whereas the DNA furnished D and trimming. There are some 400,000 clones in the sample; roughly 89% occur only once, and about 1.7% lies in the top ten. Cohort assignment relied on participant-reported clinical history. CDR1 and CDR2 (germline): SGHRS, YFSETQ. The CDR3 length is 16 residues. V dropped 4 bases and J dropped 4; count of bases not matched to a gene: 7.

Sequencing used PBMCs or T cells enriched from blood (not recorded which). The rearrangement links TRBV5-1 to TRBJ2-1, with 11 bases fitting TRBD1. The receptor's source is a woman between 25 and 40 years old who had recovered from COVID-19. The CDR3 DNA sequence: TGCGCCAGCAGCCTCCGGACAGGGGGCCCTTACAATGAGCAGTTCTTC. Its protein is CASSLRTGGPYNEQFF.